Below, 2 T cell receptor beta chains from the same sample are listed, as sequenced in a study of graft-versus-host responses after intestinal transplantation. Generated by immunoSEQ multiplex PCR, the TCRdb table keeps only in-frame clones and is missing some. Of 85,000 to 100,000 clones listed, roughly 92% are singletons. Antigens of these TCRs are unknown. This material consisted of unstimulated CD8+ T cells sorted from spleen or lymph node cells, taken before transplant. Source of these receptors: a human donor who was the organ donor for an intestinal transplant.

This rearrangement joins TRBV4-2 to TRBJ2-3, with 9 bases that match TRBD2. V shed 0 bases and J 5 bases; nucleotides not matched to a gene: 6. Germline CDR1 and CDR2: LGHNA and YNFKEQ. This CDR3 contains 16 residues. CDR3 loop: CASSQEGGGAVDTQYF. The CDR3 DNA reads TGTGCCAGCAGCCAAGAAGGCGGGGGGGCGGTAGATACGCAGTATTTT.

The chain recombines TRBV2 with TRBJ2-7; 8 positions match TRBD1. Unmatched junction bases numbered 10, after V lost 6 bases and J lost 3 bases. There are 15 residues in the CDR3. In germline, CDR1 is SNHLY, CDR2 FYNNEI. The CDR3 reads CASRDTGGFNYEQYF. In nucleotides, the CDR3 is TGTGCCAGCAGAGATACAGGGGGGTTCAACTACGAGCAGTACTTC.